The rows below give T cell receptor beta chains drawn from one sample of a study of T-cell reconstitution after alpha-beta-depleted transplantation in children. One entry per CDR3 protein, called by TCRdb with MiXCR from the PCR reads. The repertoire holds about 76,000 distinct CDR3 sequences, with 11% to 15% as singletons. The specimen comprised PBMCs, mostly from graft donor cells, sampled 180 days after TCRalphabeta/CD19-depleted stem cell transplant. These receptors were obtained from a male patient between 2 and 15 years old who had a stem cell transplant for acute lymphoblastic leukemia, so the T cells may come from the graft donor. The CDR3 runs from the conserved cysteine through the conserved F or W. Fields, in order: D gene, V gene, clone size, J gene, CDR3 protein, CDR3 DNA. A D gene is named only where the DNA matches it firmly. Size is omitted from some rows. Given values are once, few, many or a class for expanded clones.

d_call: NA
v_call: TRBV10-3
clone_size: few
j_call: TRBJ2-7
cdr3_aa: CAISARVAYEQYF
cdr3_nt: TGTGCCATCAGTGCCAGGGTCGCCTACGAGCAGTACTTC

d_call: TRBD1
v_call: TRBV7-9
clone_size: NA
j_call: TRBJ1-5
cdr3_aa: CASLKRQGFRQPQHF
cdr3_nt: TGTGCCAGCTTAAAGAGACAGGGGTTCAGGCAGCCCCAGCATTTT

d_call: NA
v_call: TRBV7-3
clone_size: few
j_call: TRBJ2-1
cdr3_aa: CASSFGQRAYNEQFF
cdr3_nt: TGTGCCAGCAGCTTTGGACAGCGAGCCTACAATGAGCAGTTCTTC

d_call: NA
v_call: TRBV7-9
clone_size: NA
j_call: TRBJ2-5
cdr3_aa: CASSPSGRPQETQYF
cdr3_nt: TGTGCCAGCAGCCCGTCAGGGCGTCCTCAAGAGACCCAGTACTTC

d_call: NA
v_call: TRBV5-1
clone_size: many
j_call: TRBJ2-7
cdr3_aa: CASSDSFTYEQYF
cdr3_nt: TGCGCCAGCAGCGACAGTTTTACCTACGAGCAGTACTTC

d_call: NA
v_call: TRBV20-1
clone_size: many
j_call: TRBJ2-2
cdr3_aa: CSARGGGYTGELFF
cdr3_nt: TGCAGTGCTAGGGGGGGCGGCTACACCGGGGAGCTGTTTTTT

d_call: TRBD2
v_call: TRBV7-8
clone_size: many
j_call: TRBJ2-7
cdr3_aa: CASSSGLAGYEQYF
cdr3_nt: TGTGCCAGCAGCTCGGGACTAGCGGGGTACGAGCAGTACTTC

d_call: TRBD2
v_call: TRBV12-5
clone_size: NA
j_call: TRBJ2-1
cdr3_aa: CASGLVLVSGRGPYNEQFF
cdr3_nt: TGTGCTAGTGGTTTGGTACTTGTTAGCGGGAGGGGGCCCTACAATGAGCAGTTCTTC

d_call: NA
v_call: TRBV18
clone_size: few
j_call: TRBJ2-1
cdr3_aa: CASSPVLDNEQFF
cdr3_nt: TGTGCCAGCTCACCAGTCTTGGACAATGAGCAGTTCTTC

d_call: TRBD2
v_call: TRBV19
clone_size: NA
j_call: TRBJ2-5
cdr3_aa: CASGPGGTETQYF
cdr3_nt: TGTGCCAGTGGGCCGGGAGGGACGGAGACCCAGTACTTC

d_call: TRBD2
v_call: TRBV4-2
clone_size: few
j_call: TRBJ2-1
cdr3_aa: CASSQSGGISYNEQFF
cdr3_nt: TGTGCCAGCAGCCAAAGCGGGGGCATTTCCTACAATGAGCAGTTCTTC

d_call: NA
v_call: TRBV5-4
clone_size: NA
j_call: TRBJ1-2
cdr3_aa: CASSRGRGGNGYTF
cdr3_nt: TGTGCCAGCAGCCGGGGGAGGGGCGGAAATGGCTACACCTTC

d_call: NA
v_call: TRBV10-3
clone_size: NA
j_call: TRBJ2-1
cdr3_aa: CAIKGNPVYNEQFF
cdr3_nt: TGTGCCATCAAGGGAAACCCTGTCTACAATGAGCAGTTCTTC

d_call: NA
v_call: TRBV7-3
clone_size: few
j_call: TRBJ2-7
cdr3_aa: CASSNSGRVGAEQYF
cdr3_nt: TGTGCCAGCAGCAACTCCGGGAGAGTGGGGGCCGAGCAGTACTTC

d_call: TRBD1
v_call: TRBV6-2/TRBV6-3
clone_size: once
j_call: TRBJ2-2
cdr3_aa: CASSPRPGGQSGELFF
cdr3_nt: TGTGCCAGCAGCCCCCGCCCAGGGGGCCAATCCGGGGAGCTGTTTTTT

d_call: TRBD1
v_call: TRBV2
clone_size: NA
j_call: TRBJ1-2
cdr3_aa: CASSGDRGRLMDGYTF
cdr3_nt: TGTGCCAGCAGTGGGGACAGGGGGCGCCTAATGGATGGCTACACCTTC

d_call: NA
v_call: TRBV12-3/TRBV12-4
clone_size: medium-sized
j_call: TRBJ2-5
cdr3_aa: CASSPPRGTQYF
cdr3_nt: TGTGCCAGCAGCCCCCCAAGGGGTACCCAGTACTTC

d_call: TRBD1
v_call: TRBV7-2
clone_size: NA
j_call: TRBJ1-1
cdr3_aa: CASSSKTGSQAEAFF
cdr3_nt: TGTGCCAGCAGCTCGAAGACAGGGTCGCAAGCTGAAGCTTTCTTT

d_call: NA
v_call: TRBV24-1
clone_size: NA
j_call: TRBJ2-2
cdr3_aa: CATSDLREGGELFF
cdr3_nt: TGTGCCACCAGTGATTTGCGGGAAGGCGGGGAGCTGTTTTTT

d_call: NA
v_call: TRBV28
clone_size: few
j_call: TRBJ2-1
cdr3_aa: CASSLSRLGTYNEQFF
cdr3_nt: TGTGCCAGCAGTCTCTCCCGGCTAGGGACCTACAATGAGCAGTTCTTC

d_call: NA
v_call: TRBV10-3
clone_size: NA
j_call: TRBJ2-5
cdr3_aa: CAIKDLQGGETQYF
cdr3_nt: TGTGCCATCAAGGACCTCCAGGGCGGAGAGACCCAGTACTTC

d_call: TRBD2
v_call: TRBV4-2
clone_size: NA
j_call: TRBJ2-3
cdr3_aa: CASSPGLRTDTQYF
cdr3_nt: TGTGCCAGCAGCCCGGGACTACGCACAGATACGCAGTATTTT

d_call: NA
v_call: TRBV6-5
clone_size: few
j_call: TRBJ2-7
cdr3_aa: CASSYGRPTRAYEQYF
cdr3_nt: TGTGCCAGCAGTTACGGGAGACCAACGAGGGCCTACGAGCAGTACTTC

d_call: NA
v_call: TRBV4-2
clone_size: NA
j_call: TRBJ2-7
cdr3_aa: CASSPLGGLGSYYEQYF
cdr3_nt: TGTGCCAGCAGCCCCCTGGGGGGCCTCGGTTCTTATTACGAGCAGTACTTC

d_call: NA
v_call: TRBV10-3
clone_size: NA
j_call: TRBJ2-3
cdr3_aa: CAISEGGSTDTQYF
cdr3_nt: TGTGCCATCAGTGAGGGAGGGAGCACAGATACGCAGTATTTT

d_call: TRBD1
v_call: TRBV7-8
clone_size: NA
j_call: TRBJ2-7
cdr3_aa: CASSLMRGQGSYEQYF
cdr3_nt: TGTGCCAGCAGCTTAATGCGAGGACAGGGGTCCTACGAGCAGTACTTC

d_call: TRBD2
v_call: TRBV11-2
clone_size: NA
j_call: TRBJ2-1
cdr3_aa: CASSPRKVAGGKGNEQFF
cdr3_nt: TGTGCCAGCAGCCCAAGGAAGGTAGCGGGGGGCAAAGGCAATGAGCAGTTCTTC

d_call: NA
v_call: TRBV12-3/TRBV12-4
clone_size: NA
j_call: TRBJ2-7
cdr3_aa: CASSPTGYYEQSF
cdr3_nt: TGTGCCAGCAGTCCGACAGGCTACTACGAGCAGTCCTTC

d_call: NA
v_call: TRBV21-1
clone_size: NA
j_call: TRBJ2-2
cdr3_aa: CASTRLAGGPSGTGELFF
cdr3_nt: TGTGCCAGCACGCGACTAGCGGGAGGGCCCTCGGGCACCGGGGAGCTGTTTTTT